A single T cell receptor beta chain is shown here with its context. This record comes from a study of blood T cell repertoires in COVID-19. Study overall: Donors in the United States, Italy and Spain gave samples during acute or convalescent COVID-19.

CDR3 length: 14 amino acids. Germline CDR1 reads SEHNR; CDR2 reads FQNEAQ (reference sequence). Trimming took 4 bases from V and 1 from J, leaving 11 bases between them. The Seattle patients, enrolled during active infection, were followed longitudinally. Study processing details: Amplifying reference gene primers gave estimates of nucleated cell counts. This table comes from immunoSEQ multiplex PCR, and its TCRdb copy is limited to in-frame clones, with some not included. V and J calls and clone size are those listed in that table; D and trimming were worked out from the DNA. The repertoire consists of more than 85,000 clones, with around 90% occurring once and the leading ten covering around 5%.

The sequenced sample was peripheral blood. The origin of this receptor is a woman in her fifties or sixties with COVID-19, enrolled during active disease. The rearrangement joins TRBV7-9 to TRBJ2-7; no firm D call. The CDR3 coding sequence is TGTGCCAGCAGCTCCGCCGACGGGTCCTACGAGCAGTACTTC. Translation gives CASSSADGSYEQYF.